This TCR beta chain appears in the sequencing data of a study of T cell changes during pregnancy in multiple sclerosis. This CDR3 spans 15 amino acids. Trimming took off 7 bases at V and 1 base at J, with 14 bases between the two ends. The germline gives CDR1 MNHNY, CDR2 SVGAGI (reference sequence). Profiled with immunoSEQ multiplex PCR; TCRdb holds only in-frame clones, not every one. The repertoire holds fewer than 15,000 clones, with 88% as singletons. The chain employs TRBV6-6 and TRBJ1-5; D is undetermined. The source of this sequence is a female donor with multiple sclerosis, enrolled in a pregnancy study. The sequences come from CD8+ T cells from peripheral blood mononuclear cells, collected in the first trimester of pregnancy. The CDR3 bases are TGTGCCAGCATCAGCGGCGGGGAAAGCAATCAGCCCCAGCATTTT. It translates to CASISGGESNQPQHF.